This TCR beta chain was sequenced in a study of T cell repertoires in cytomegalovirus infection (dated by TCRdb to between 2017 and 2020). With regard to the full study: Donor HLA type was relevant to the analysis, because carriage of CMV infection together with the matching HLA type was indicated by public TCR beta signatures. Broader findings and caveats from the paper: The ex vivo response was dominated by HLA-C-restricted CMV-specific TCR beta clonotypes, and the single most frequent clonotype in two of eight donors was supplied by these HLA-C-restricted clonotypes. Cumulative frequency of public TCR beta family members discriminated carriers of CMV infection plus the relevant HLA type in this cohort and an independent roughly 330-donor cohort.

These reads were obtained on an Illumina HiSeq 1500. TCRdb applied fastp at Q25 and MiXCR to the public reads, then kept only in-frame beta chains. Every distinct CDR3 protein forms one entry, paired with its most common genes and DNA. The sample table shows 560,000 or so distinct CDR3 sequences, and more than 15% are seen once. The top ten hold 20% to 30% of the sample. This clonotype occurred a few times. Its antigen has not been determined. Qualities for individual bases were not recorded, and no much larger clone is one base off. V loses 5 bases, J loses 2 bases, and the germline ends lie 6 bases apart. The CDR3 covers 12 residues, taking in both the cysteine and the phenylalanine. The DNA shown is the 36-base CDR3, in frame from base 1. Reading the germline V gene gives CDR1 MDHEN and CDR2 SYDVKM.

The chain couples TRBV28 to TRBJ1-2, with the D gene uncertain. The sequencing input was CD8+ T cells from PBMCs. This sequence originates from a human donor in good health (CMV status not recorded). Some clones in this sample may be carry-over from other donors' samples. The CDR3 has the sequence CASSEGNYGYTF. The sequence in DNA is TGTGCCAGCAGTGAAGGGAACTATGGCTACACCTTC.